These T cell receptor beta chains were read from a single sample in a study of cytomegalovirus exposure and HLA in healthy donors. Clones were sequenced by immunoSEQ multiplex PCR, and TCRdb holds only the in-frame ones, with some missing. The sample contains about 130,000 clones, under 90% of which appear only once. The specimen was PBMCs. These receptor sequences come from a woman aged 40 to 50 in good health and CMV-seropositive. The CDR3 runs from the conserved cysteine through the conserved F or W. The D gene is left open where the match is weak. Clone size is stated in some rows and not others, as once, few, many or a class when expanded.

V gene	D gene	J gene	clone size	CDR3 DNA	CDR3 protein
TRBV5-8	TRBD1	TRBJ1-2	-	TGTGCCAGCAGCTTGGAGGGGGCGCGTGGCTACACCTTC	CASSLEGARGYTF
TRBV28	-	TRBJ2-7	-	TGTGCCAGCAGTTTATGGGTCGCGGGCTACGAGCAGTACTTC	CASSLWVAGYEQYF
TRBV5-6	-	TRBJ2-5	few	TGTGCCAGCAGCCTTAGACTGGCGGAACGGACCCAGTACTTC	CASSLRLAERTQYF
TRBV5-4	-	TRBJ2-7	-	TGTGCCAGCAGCTTGGCTAGCCGTCCCTACGAGCAGTACTTC	CASSLASRPYEQYF
TRBV5-6	TRBD1	TRBJ1-5	-	TGTGCCGGCAGCTCGGGACAGGGATTATATAGCAATCAGCCCCAGCATTTT	CAGSSGQGLYSNQPQHF
TRBV27	-	TRBJ1-1	once	TGTGCCAGCAGTTTATTATCCGCGGGTCTGAACACTGAAGCTTTCTTT	CASSLLSAGLNTEAFF
TRBV4-3	TRBD2	TRBJ2-1	-	TGCGCCAGCAGCCAAGTCCCGGGAGGGTACAATGAGCAGTTCTTC	CASSQVPGGYNEQFF
TRBV5-5	-	TRBJ2-7	-	TGTGCCAGCAGCTGGGGCGCTACCTCCGAGCAGTACTTC	CASSWGATSEQYF
TRBV5-1	-	TRBJ2-5	-	TGCGCCAGCAGCTTGACTGCGGGGGAGACCCAGTACTTC	CASSLTAGETQYF
TRBV6-1	TRBD1	TRBJ1-1	-	TGTGCCAGCAGTGACGGGACAGGGGGGATGAACACTGAAGCTTTCTTT	CASSDGTGGMNTEAFF
TRBV7-8	TRBD1	TRBJ2-7	-	TGTGCCAGCAGCTTAGAGGGGGCTAGCTCCTACGAGCAGTACTTC	CASSLEGASSYEQYF
TRBV6-5	TRBD1	TRBJ2-2	-	TGTGCCAGCAGTTACGGGACAGGGCTAAGCCGGGAGCTGTTTTTT	CASSYGTGLSRELFF
TRBV7-8	-	TRBJ2-1	-	TGTGCCAGCAGCCCCAACTATGAGCAGTTCTTC	CASSPNYEQFF
TRBV4-1	TRBD1	TRBJ2-7	-	TGCGCCAGCAGCCAGAGACAGGGGGCCGGCTACGAGCAGTACTTC	CASSQRQGAGYEQYF
TRBV6-5	-	TRBJ1-1	-	TGTGCCAGCAGTTCCCGGGGACTCCAGGTTCAAGCTTTCTTT	CASSSRGLQVQAFF
TRBV5-1	-	TRBJ2-7	-	TGCGCCAGCAGCTTGTTTTATAAGAGCTCCTACGAGCAGTACTTC	CASSLFYKSSYEQYF
TRBV18	TRBD1	TRBJ1-5	-	TGTGCCAGCTCAGAGACAGGGGACCAGCCCCAGCATTTT	CASSETGDQPQHF
TRBV12-5	TRBD2	TRBJ2-3	-	TGTGCTAGTGGTTCATCGGGACTAGTTGCAGATACGCAGTATTTT	CASGSSGLVADTQYF
TRBV6-5	-	TRBJ2-7	-	TGTGCCAGCAGTTACTCTCGGGGAGGCGAGCAGTACTTC	CASSYSRGGEQYF
TRBV6-1	TRBD1	TRBJ1-2	-	TGTGCCAGCAGTGTTCGACAGGGGTTTGGCTACACCTTC	CASSVRQGFGYTF
TRBV14	TRBD1	TRBJ1-1	-	TGTGCCAGCAGCTACACGACAGGGTACACTGAAGCTTTCTTT	CASSYTTGYTEAFF
TRBV15	-	TRBJ1-4	-	TGTGCCACCAGCAGAACAGTTCCGACTAATGAAAAACTGTTTTTT	CATSRTVPTNEKLFF
TRBV19	TRBD1	TRBJ2-7	-	TGTGCCAGTAGTATACCGGGACAGGGGGTTTACGAGCAGTACTTC	CASSIPGQGVYEQYF
TRBV19	-	TRBJ2-5	-	TGTGCCAGTAATAAACAGGCGGCTGGAAAGGAGACCCAGTACTTC	CASNKQAAGKETQYF
TRBV7-9	-	TRBJ2-4	-	TGTGCCAGCAGCCCCTTGTCGGGGACAAAATTAGCCAAAAACATTCAGTACTTC	CASSPLSGTKLAKNIQYF
TRBV7-9	-	TRBJ2-7	few	TGTGCCAGCAGCGGGAGCCTCTACGAGCAGTACTTC	CASSGSLYEQYF
TRBV29-1	TRBD2	TRBJ2-1	-	TGCAGCTATCGGGGTAGACTAGCGGGACTTAATGAGCAGTTCTTC	CSYRGRLAGLNEQFF
TRBV5-4	-	TRBJ1-1	-	TGTGCCAGCAGCTTGGATATGAACACTGAAGCTTTCTTT	CASSLDMNTEAFF